The sequence of this T cell receptor (beta chain) was determined in a study of T cell responses to AZD1222 COVID-19 vaccine. Overall study findings and caveats: Vaccine-associated CD4 TCRs spanned spike, dominant at 160-218 and 743-854. Donors were largely white British and mainly female; clonal diversity was possibly underestimated. Elevations in Spike-specific TCR breadth and depth followed administration of two AZD1222 doses.

This CDR3 comprises 11 residues. The V end was cut by 8 bases, the J end by 10 bases, with 17 bases between. Germline loops: CDR1 SQVTM, CDR2 ANQGSEA. Remarks on this clone: Its antigen remains unknown.

Here immunoSEQ multiplex PCR was the method, and the copy in TCRdb shows in-frame clones only, minus some. The sample lists 69,000 or so clones, roughly 85% occurring once. The chain links TRBV29-1 to TRBJ1-1; D may be TRBD1 (5 bases). The specimen comprised peripheral blood, sampled 28 days after the second AZD1222 dose. This TCR was sampled from an adult who received the AZD1222 COVID-19 vaccine. This chain's CDR3 is CSTLWGTGAFF. The CDR3 nucleotides read TGCAGCACTCTTTGGGGGACGGGAGCTTTCTTT.